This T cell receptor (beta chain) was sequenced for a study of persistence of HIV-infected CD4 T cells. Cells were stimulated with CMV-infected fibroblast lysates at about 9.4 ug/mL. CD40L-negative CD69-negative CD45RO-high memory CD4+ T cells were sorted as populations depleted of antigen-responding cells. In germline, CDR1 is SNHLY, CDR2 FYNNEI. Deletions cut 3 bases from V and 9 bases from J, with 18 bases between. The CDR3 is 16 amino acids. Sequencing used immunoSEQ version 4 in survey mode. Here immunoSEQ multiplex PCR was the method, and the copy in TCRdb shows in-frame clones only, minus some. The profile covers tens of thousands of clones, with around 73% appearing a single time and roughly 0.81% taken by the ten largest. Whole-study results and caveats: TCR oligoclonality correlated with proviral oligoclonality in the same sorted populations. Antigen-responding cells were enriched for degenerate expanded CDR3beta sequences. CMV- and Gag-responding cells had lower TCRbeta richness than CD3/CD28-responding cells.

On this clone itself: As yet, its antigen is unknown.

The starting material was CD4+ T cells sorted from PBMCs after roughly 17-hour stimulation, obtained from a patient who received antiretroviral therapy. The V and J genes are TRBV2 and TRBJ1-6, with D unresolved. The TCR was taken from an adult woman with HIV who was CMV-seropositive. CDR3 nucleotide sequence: TGTGCCAGCAGTGATTCGCGAAGCCCAAACATTTCACCCCTCCACTTT. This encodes CASSDSRSPNISPLHF.